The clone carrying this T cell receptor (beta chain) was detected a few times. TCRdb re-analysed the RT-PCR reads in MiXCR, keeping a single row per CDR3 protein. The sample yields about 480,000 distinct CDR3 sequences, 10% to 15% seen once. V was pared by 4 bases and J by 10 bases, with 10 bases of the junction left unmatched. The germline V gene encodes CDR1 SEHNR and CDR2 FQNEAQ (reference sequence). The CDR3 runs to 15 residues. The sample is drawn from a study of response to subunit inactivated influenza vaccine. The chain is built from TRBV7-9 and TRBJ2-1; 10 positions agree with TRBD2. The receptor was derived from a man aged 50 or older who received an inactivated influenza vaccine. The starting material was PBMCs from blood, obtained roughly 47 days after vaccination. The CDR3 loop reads CASSSPGLAHREQFF. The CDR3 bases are TGTGCCAGCAGCTCCCCGGGACTAGCGCATCGGGAGCAGTTCTTC.